These 2 T cell receptor beta chains were sequenced from one sample in a study of OX40 agonist ivuxolimab in advanced cancers. The library was obtained by the immunoSEQ multiplex PCR assay. The table was pulled from immuneACCESS by TCRdb, which kept in-frame rearrangements only. Such tables lose some clones; where checked, under half of the loss comes from unresolved V genes, and the rest has no known cause. For this sample, the table gives fewer than 55 clones. Sample collection occurred in a trial of the OX40 agonist ivuxolimab. These receptors came from an adult with an advanced solid tumor such as melanoma, head and neck, liver or kidney cancer.

The J gene is TRBJ2-5, the V gene TRBV11-3; D possibly uses TRBD1 or TRBD2 (5 bases each). The germline V gene has CDR1 SGHNT and CDR2 YENEEA. Trimming pared 3 bases from V and 4 bases from J, leaving 15 bases between. The CDR3 runs 15 residues. The CDR3 DNA is TGTGCCAGCAGCTTGGCCGGGACCCTTGGAGAGACCCAGTACTTC. It yields the protein CASSLAGTLGETQYF.

The V gene is TRBV19, the J gene TRBJ2-5; 7 bases fit TRBD1. Germline V gene sequence: CDR1 LNHDA, CDR2 SQIVND (reference sequence). The CDR3 has 14 residues. With 5 bases clipped from V and 6 bases from J, the junction kept 9 bases outside the gene matches. The CDR3 DNA is TGTGCCAGTAGTGTCCCTGACAGGGAAAAGACCCAGTACTTC. This encodes CASSVPDREKTQYF.